Presented here are 25 T cell receptor beta chains from one specimen sequenced in a study of T cells expressing NK-cell markers. TCRdb re-called the 5' RACE reads; every CDR3 protein appears as one record, without DNA. The table gives a few hundred thousand distinct CDR3 sequences; the top ten clones make up about 0.39% of it. The sequenced sample consisted of blood T cells: a sorted CD56 or NKG2C T cell subset, CD4+ or CD8+ T cells, or bulk PBMC T cells (not recorded which). These receptors came from a man aged 18-30 years in good health.

V and J are TRBV20-1 and TRBJ2-1; TCRdb outputs TRBD2, but without DNA this stays unchecked. Germline CDR1 DFQATT, CDR2 SNEGSKA (reference sequence). This CDR3 has 16 residues. The CDR3 spells CSASSPFSGRVDEQFF.

The V and J genes are TRBV11-2 and TRBJ2-5; there is no DNA to check the TCRdb D call of TRBD2. CDR1 and CDR2 (germline): SGHAT, FQNNGV. This CDR3 spans 15 amino acids. The CDR3 reads CASSLITSGTETQYF.

This chain links TRBV11-2 with TRBJ2-6; TCRdb's D call of TRBD1 is untestable without DNA. Germline V gives CDR1 SGHAT, CDR2 FQNNGV. CDR3 length equals 18 residues. The CDR3 here is CASSPGRGLRSGANVLTF. Combining the CDR3 with reference TRBV11-2 and TRBJ2-6 gives the whole variable domain EAGVAQSPRYKIIEKRQSVAFWCNPISGHATLYWYQQILGQGPKLLIQFQNNGVVDDSQLPKDRFSAERLKGVDSTLKIQPAKLEDSAVYLCASSPGRGLRSGANVLTFGAGSRLTVL.

V is TRBV19 and J is TRBJ2-4; TCRdb indicates TRBD1, and absent DNA this call remains unverified. The germline V gene encodes CDR1 LNHDA and CDR2 SQIVND (reference sequence). CDR3 length equals 13 residues. CDR3 protein: CAATDRAKNIQYF.

V gene TRBV14 combines with J gene TRBJ2-4; absent DNA, TCRdb's TRBD2 call cannot be checked. The CDR3 is 17 residues long. Germline CDR1 is SGHDN and CDR2 is FVKESK. This CDR3 is CASSQDVASGRRGIQYF. Looking up the rest from reference TRBV14 and TRBJ2-4 gives the full variable domain: EAGVTQFPSHSVIEKGQTVTLRCDPISGHDNLYWYRRVMGKEIKFLLHFVKESKQDESGMPNNRFLAERTGGTYSTLKVQPAELEDSGVYFCASSQDVASGRRGIQYFGAGTRLSVL.

The rearrangement uses TRBV7-9 and TRBJ2-2; there is no DNA to check the TCRdb D call of TRBD1. The germline V gene encodes CDR1 SEHNR and CDR2 FQNEAQ (reference sequence). The CDR3 consists of 17 residues. CDR3 protein: CASSSNPTGVNTGELFF.

This chain joins TRBV5-1 and TRBJ1-1; lacking DNA, the TRBD1 call made by TCRdb goes unchecked. The CDR3 consists of 14 residues. Germline lookup yields CDR1 SGHRS and CDR2 YFSETQ. The chain's CDR3 is CASSLEGRTGGEFF.

CDR3 amino acids: CSVRGLAGADTQYF. V usage is TRBV29-1 and J usage is TRBJ2-3; TCRdb gives TRBD2 as the D gene, but with no DNA this cannot be confirmed. Germline loops: CDR1 SQVTM, CDR2 ANQGSEA. The CDR3 spans 14 residues.

The chain links TRBV14 to TRBJ1-2. Germline V gives CDR1 SGHDN, CDR2 FVKESK. The CDR3 extends over 13 amino acids. CDR3: CASSQVGSYGYTF. Supplemented by reference TRBV14 and TRBJ1-2, the full variable domain reads EAGVTQFPSHSVIEKGQTVTLRCDPISGHDNLYWYRRVMGKEIKFLLHFVKESKQDESGMPNNRFLAERTGGTYSTLKVQPAELEDSGVYFCASSQVGSYGYTFGSGTRLTVV.

This chain uses TRBV29-1 with TRBJ2-1; absent DNA, TCRdb's TRBD2 call cannot be checked. The CDR3 runs to 15 residues. In germline, CDR1 is SQVTM, CDR2 ANQGSEA. CDR3 sequence reads: CSVGGLVAGGSEQFF.

The V and J genes are TRBV12-3 or TRBV12-4 and TRBJ2-6; the TRBD1 assignment by TCRdb is unverifiable without DNA. The length of the CDR3 is 17 residues. This CDR3 is CASSGGQGASGANVLTF.

V is TRBV29-1 and J is TRBJ2-7. The CDR3 contains 12 residues. Per the germline V gene, CDR1 is SQVTM and CDR2 is ANQGSEA. The chain's CDR3 is CIARLGSYEQYF.

The V and J genes are TRBV20-1 and TRBJ1-2; TCRdb reports TRBD1, a call that lacks DNA to check it against. The CDR3 sequence is 14 residues long. The germline V gene encodes CDR1 DFQATT and CDR2 SNEGSKA (reference sequence). The CDR3 is CSASLETQAYGYTF.

The chain combines TRBV9 with TRBJ2-7; TCRdb outputs TRBD2, but without DNA this stays unchecked. The CDR3 consists of 14 residues. CDR1 is SGDLS, CDR2 YYNGEE, per germline. CDR3 amino acids: CASSGGGGARAVYF.

The rearrangement uses TRBV24-1 and TRBJ2-2; TCRdb designates TRBD2, a call that cannot be tested without DNA. This CDR3 comprises 17 residues. Looked up from germline, CDR1 is KGHDR and CDR2 is SFDVKD. CDR3 protein: CATSDVASGTNTGELFF.

The chain carries TRBV29-1 and TRBJ1-2. The CDR3 has 12 residues. The germline V gene encodes CDR1 SQVTM and CDR2 ANQGSEA. The CDR3 here is CSWEDLNYGYTF.

This rearrangement joins TRBV20-1 to TRBJ2-5; TCRdb indicates TRBD2, and absent DNA this call remains unverified. CDR1 is DFQATT and CDR2 is SNEGSKA in the germline V gene (reference sequence). The CDR3 sequence is 15 residues long. The CDR3 region is CSASGTAHKKETQYF.

The chain links TRBV10-3 to TRBJ2-6; the TCRdb call, TRBD2, lacks DNA for checking. Germline V lookup: CDR1 ENHRY, CDR2 SYGVKD. The CDR3 consists of 17 residues. The CDR3 spells CAISPRDSASGANVLTF.

The rearrangement uses TRBV6-4 and TRBJ2-1. Germline V gene data show CDR1 as MRHNA and CDR2 as SNTAGT. This CDR3 region has 13 residues. The CDR3 sequence: CASIGGRNNEQFF.

The chain employs TRBV4-2 and TRBJ2-5. The CDR3 runs to 14 residues. The germline V gene has CDR1 LGHNA and CDR2 YNFKEQ. The CDR3 loop reads CASSQGGNRETQYF.

The CDR3 spells CASSALSGVTDTQYF. This chain connects TRBV7-2 to TRBJ2-3; TCRdb indicates TRBD2, and absent DNA this call remains unverified. The CDR3 spans 15 residues. CDR1 and CDR2 from the germline V gene are SGHTA and FQGNSA.

V usage is TRBV12-3 or TRBV12-4 and J usage is TRBJ2-3. This CDR3 is 15 amino acids long. The CDR3 reads CASTLAGMIGDTQYF.

V and J are TRBV20-1 and TRBJ2-7. The CDR3 is 12 residues long. Germline V gene sequence: CDR1 DFQATT, CDR2 SNEGSKA (reference sequence). CDR3 amino acids: CSARITLPEQYF.

The gene calls are TRBV6-1 and TRBJ1-1. The length of the CDR3 is 13 residues. Looked up from germline, CDR1 is MNHNS and CDR2 is SASEGT. This chain's CDR3 is CASRPAKDTEAFF.

The genes are TRBV4-1 and TRBJ2-1; no DNA is available, so the TRBD1 call from TCRdb remains unchecked. The CDR3 runs to 14 residues. The germline V gene has CDR1 MGHRA and CDR2 YSYEKL. This CDR3 reads CASSQGGQGLIQFF.